A single sample gave rise to the 5 T cell receptor beta chains below, sequenced in a study of human T cells and chemical hapten exposure. Sample time point: pre-sensitization, week 0. Noted treatment: therapeutic diphenylcyclopropenone sensitization with weekly scalp DPC. TCRdb processed the RACE reads anew with MiXCR; each CDR3 protein has one entry. The data show more than 250,000 distinct CDR3 sequences, more than 6.5% seen once. The input for sequencing was whole blood, taken in connection with sensitization to the hapten diphenylcyclopropenone (DPC). The receptors come from a woman aged 40 to 50 with alopecia areata. Some clones in this sample may be carry-over from other donors' samples.

This chain joins TRBV6-2 or TRBV6-3 and TRBJ2-7; D unclear. The CDR3 covers 16 residues. Trimming took 2 bases from V and 0 from J, leaving 14 bases between them. Germline values: CDR1 MNHEY, CDR2 SVGEGT. The CDR3 DNA is TGTGCCAGCAGTTACGGAAGCGAATACCCCTCCTACGAGCAGTACTTC. It is translated as CASSYGSEYPSYEQYF.

There are a few counts of this clonotype. The chain is built from TRBV7-2 and TRBJ1-3; no clear D. This CDR3 spans 15 amino acids. The V and J ends lost 5 bases and 0 bases respectively, with 11 bases between them. Germline V CDR1 and CDR2: SGHTA, FQGNSA. CDR3 sequence: CASSQQVDSGNTIYF. CDR3 coding DNA: TGTGCCAGCAGCCAGCAGGTAGACTCTGGAAACACCATATATTTT.

This sequence joins TRBV6-2 or TRBV6-3 and TRBJ2-1; tentative D call: TRBD2 (6 bases). Germline loops: CDR1 MNHEY, CDR2 SVGEGT. This CDR3 has 14 amino acids. V gave up 4 bases and J gave up 10 bases, with 17 bases separating them. The CDR3 region is CASSWGGSRLEQFF. In nucleotides, the CDR3 is TGTGCCAGCAGTTGGGGAGGTAGTCGCCTAGAGCAGTTCTTC.

The chain is built from TRBV29-1 and TRBJ1-3; no reliable D call. This CDR3 region has 13 residues. The germline gives CDR1 SQVTM, CDR2 ANQGSEA. V lost 4 bases and J lost 0, with 7 bases in between. The CDR3 sequence: CSVGVFSGNTIYF. CDR3 sequence (DNA): TGCAGCGTTGGGGTTTTCTCTGGAAACACCATATATTTT.

This clonotype occurred a few times. The CDR3 coding sequence is TGTGCCAGCAGCGACTTCCGGGCCCCTGGGTTCTTC. It yields the protein CASSDFRAPGFF. This chain links TRBV6-1 with TRBJ2-1; D unresolved. V was pared by 6 bases and J by 15 bases, with 18 bases between. The CDR3 sequence is 12 residues long. Germline V CDR1 and CDR2: MNHNS, SASEGT.